This T cell receptor (beta chain) emerged from a study of cytomegalovirus exposure and HLA in healthy donors. On the study more broadly: In an earlier analysis, approximately 120 million unique TCR beta sequences were found from approximately 190 million T cells. Regarding the study as a whole: A later analysis found that most CMV-associated TCR beta chains appeared HLA-restricted.

Germline V CDR1 and CDR2: SEHNR, FQNEAQ (reference sequence). CDR3 length equals 17 residues. V lost 3 bases to trimming and J lost 6 bases; unmatched junction nucleotides: 10. Primers: 60 Vbeta forward and 13 Jbeta reverse. TCRdb's copy holds only in-frame clones and misses some; the assay was immunoSEQ multiplex PCR. This sample's clone table lists 200,000 or so clones. About this clone itself: Its cognate antigen is unknown.

This chain connects TRBV7-9 to TRBJ2-1, with 11 bases identical to TRBD1. The sequenced sample consisted of PBMCs. This receptor was identified in a girl under 10 years old in good health and CMV-seropositive. The CDR3 DNA reads TGTGCCAGCAGCTTCTTCTTCGGGACAGGGGGATCCAATGAGCAGTTCTTC. Its protein product is CASSFFFGTGGSNEQFF.